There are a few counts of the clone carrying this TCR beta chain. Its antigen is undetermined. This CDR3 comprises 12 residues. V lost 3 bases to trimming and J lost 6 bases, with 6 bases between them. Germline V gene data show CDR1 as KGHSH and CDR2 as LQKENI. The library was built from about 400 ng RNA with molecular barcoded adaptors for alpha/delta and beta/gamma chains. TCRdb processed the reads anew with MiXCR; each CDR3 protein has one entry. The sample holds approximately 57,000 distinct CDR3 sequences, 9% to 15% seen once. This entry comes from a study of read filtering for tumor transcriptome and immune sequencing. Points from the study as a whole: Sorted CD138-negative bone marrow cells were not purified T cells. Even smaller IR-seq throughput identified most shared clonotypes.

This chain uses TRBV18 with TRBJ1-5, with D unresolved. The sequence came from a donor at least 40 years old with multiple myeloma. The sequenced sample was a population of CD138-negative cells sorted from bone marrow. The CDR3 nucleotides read TGTGCCAGCTCACCTTACTCTCAGCCCCAGCATTTT. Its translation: CASSPYSQPQHF.